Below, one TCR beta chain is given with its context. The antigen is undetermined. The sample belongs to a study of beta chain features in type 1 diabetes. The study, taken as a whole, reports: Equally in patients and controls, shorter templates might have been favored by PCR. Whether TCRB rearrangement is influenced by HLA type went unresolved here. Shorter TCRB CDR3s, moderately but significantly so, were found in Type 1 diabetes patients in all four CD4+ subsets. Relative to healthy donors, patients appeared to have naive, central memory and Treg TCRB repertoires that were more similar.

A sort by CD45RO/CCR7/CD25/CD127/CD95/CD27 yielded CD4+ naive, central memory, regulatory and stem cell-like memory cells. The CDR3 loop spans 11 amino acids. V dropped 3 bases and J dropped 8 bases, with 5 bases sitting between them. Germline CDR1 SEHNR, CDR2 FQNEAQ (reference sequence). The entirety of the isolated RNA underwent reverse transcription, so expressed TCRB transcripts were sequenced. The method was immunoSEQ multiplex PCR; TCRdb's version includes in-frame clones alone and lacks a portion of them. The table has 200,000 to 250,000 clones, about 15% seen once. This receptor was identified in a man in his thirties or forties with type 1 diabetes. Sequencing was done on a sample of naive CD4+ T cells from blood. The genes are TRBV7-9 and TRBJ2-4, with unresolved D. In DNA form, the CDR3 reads TGTGCCAGCAGCTTTTCCGACATTCAGTACTTC. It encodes CASSFSDIQYF.